The 24 T cell receptor beta chains given below trace back to one sample, sequenced in a study of esophageal squamous cell carcinoma under preoperative chemotherapy. Time point reported: after preoperative PTX-NDP chemotherapy. TCRdb independently ran MiXCR on the PCR reads; one entry per CDR3 protein. The sample shows around 9,000 distinct CDR3 sequences, approximately 48% of them seen only once. Sampling was performed from a patient given preoperative chemotherapy. These receptors all come from a human donor with esophageal squamous cell carcinoma. The donor label of this sample is uncertain.

This clonotype is judged medium-sized (0.01 to 0.1%). The chain employs TRBV7-8 and TRBJ2-5, with D uncertain. The J call may be wrong; the DNA end is better matched by TRBJ2-7. The CDR3 has 15 amino acids. Per the germline V gene, CDR1 is SGHVS and CDR2 is FQNEAQ. CDR3 DNA sequence: TGTGCCAGCAGCGTCCGGGCGACCGAGGTCGGCGAGCAGTACTTC. Translated, it gives CASSVRATEVGEQYF.

The table lists this clonotype with many counts. The V and J genes are TRBV19 and TRBJ2-7; D is unclear. With 0 bases removed from V and 1 base from J, the gap between germline ends came to 7 bases. CDR1 and CDR2 (germline): LNHDA, SQIVND (reference sequence). The CDR3 extends over 14 amino acids. For the CDR3, the DNA is TGTGCCAGTAGTATAGACGGCCGATCCTACGAGCAGTACTTC. It translates to CASSIDGRSYEQYF. Full variable domain (missing parts from reference TRBV19 and TRBJ2-7): DGGITQSPKYLFRKEGQNVTLSCEQNLNHDAMYWYRQDPGQGLRLIYYSQIVNDFQKGDIAEGYSVSREKKESFPLTVTSAQKNPTAFYLCASSIDGRSYEQYFGPGTRLTVT.

This chain connects TRBV7-9 to TRBJ2-1; the match to TRBD1 covers 9 bases. V dropped 4 bases and J dropped 13; count of bases not matched to a gene: 14. The germline V gene encodes CDR1 SEHNR and CDR2 FQNEAQ (reference sequence). This CDR3 is 15 amino acids long. CDR3 in amino acids: CASSSDRGTGETQFF. The CDR3 DNA is TGTGCCAGCAGCTCCGACAGGGGGACCGGTGAGACCCAGTTCTTC. Complete variable domain (other parts from reference TRBV7-9 and TRBJ2-1): DTGVSQNPRHKITKRGQNVTFRCDPISEHNRLYWYRQTLGQGPEFLTYFQNEAQLEKSRLLSDRFSAERPKGSFSTLEIQRTEQGDSAMYLCASSSDRGTGETQFFGPGTRLTVL.

The rearrangement joins TRBV6-1 to TRBJ2-1; the D is unclear. The CDR3 covers 13 residues. Deletions cut 1 base from V and 9 bases from J, with 10 bases between. Germline lookup yields CDR1 MNHNS and CDR2 SASEGT. This CDR3 reads CASSEVSNREQFF. CDR3 in DNA: TGTGCCAGCAGTGAAGTCTCAAATCGTGAGCAGTTCTTC.

As concerns this clonotype: The junction and the germline gene differ at one end; a read error may be behind it. V and J are TRBV6-1 and TRBJ2-1; D possibly corresponds to TRBD2 (6 bases). The CDR3 runs to 15 residues. Germline V lookup: CDR1 MNHNS, CDR2 SASEGT. Here the CDR3 reads CGSSAGMWPKNIQYF. CDR3 bases: TGTGGCAGCAGTGCGGGGATGTGGCCCAAAAACATTCAGTATTTC.

The V and J genes are TRBV6-1 and TRBJ2-3; possibly TRBD1 or TRBD2 for D (5 bases each). The DNA end is more similar to TRBJ2-7, so the J call may be wrong. Germline V gene lookup returns CDR1 MNHNS and CDR2 SASEGT. This CDR3 region has 14 residues. This CDR3 reads CASTGTRGEDTQYF. The CDR3 DNA reads TGTGCCAGTACGGGGACGCGCGGCGAAGACACGCAGTACTTC.

The chain couples TRBV12-3 or TRBV12-4 to TRBJ2-1; D is uncertain. The CDR3 consists of 14 residues. Trimming took off 6 bases at V and 5 bases at J, with 14 bases between the two ends. The CDR3 DNA reads as TGTGCCAGCAGCCAACCAGTAGAACACAATGAGCAGTTCTTC. It encodes CASSQPVEHNEQFF.

The chain couples TRBV6-1 to TRBJ1-6; D is perhaps TRBD1 (5 bases). The CDR3 is made up of 17 amino acids. Trimming took 6 bases from V and 6 from J, leaving 21 bases between them. Germline CDR1 reads MNHNS; CDR2 reads SASEGT. The CDR3 loop is CASRRGSQGSINSPLHF. For the CDR3, the DNA is TGTGCCAGCAGACGAGGTAGCCAGGGCAGCATTAATTCACCCCTCCACTTT.

Details on this clonotype: An end of the junction differs from the germline gene, which may be a read error. The rearrangement links TRBV12-3 or TRBV12-4 to TRBJ2-2; D might be TRBD1 or TRBD2, each matching 5 bases. This CDR3 spans 14 amino acids. CDR3 amino acids: CASSKARGTGEQFF. Written as DNA, the CDR3 is TGTGCCAGCAGTAAGGCTCGTGGGACCGGGGAGCAGTTTTTT.

The table lists this clonotype with many counts. The chain carries TRBV27 and TRBJ2-1, with 13 positions matching TRBD2. Germline CDR1 MNHEY, CDR2 SMNVEV (reference sequence). The CDR3 length is 15 residues. Trimming at V came to 7 bases and at J to 8 bases, leaving 8 bases not matched to a gene. CDR3 nucleotides: TGTGCCAGCAAAAAGGGACTAGCGGGATTAGATGAGCAGTTCTTC. Translating gives CASKKGLAGLDEQFF.

V and J are TRBV6-1 and TRBJ2-1; no definite D call. The end of the DNA aligns better with TRBJ2-5, so the J call may be wrong. The germline V gene encodes CDR1 MNHNS and CDR2 SASEGT. The CDR3 covers 13 residues. The DNA for the CDR3 is TGTGCCAGCAGTCCTACCAGAAGAGAGACCCAGTACTTC. It yields the protein CASSPTRRETQYF.

This clonotype has only a few counts. V gene TRBV18 combines with J gene TRBJ1-2, with D unclear. There are 15 residues in the CDR3. Per the germline V gene, CDR1 is KGHSH and CDR2 is LQKENI. The germline V and J ends were trimmed by 1 base and 1 base, with 10 bases remaining between them. The chain's CDR3 is CASSPQPQVNYGYTF. CDR3 sequence (DNA): TGTGCCAGCTCACCACAACCTCAGGTTAACTATGGCTACACCTTC.

The V call is TRBV6-1, the J call TRBJ1-1, with D perhaps TRBD1 (5 bases). Germline-derived CDR1 and CDR2 are MNHNS and SASEGT. Trimming cost V 6 bases and J 5 bases, with 19 bases left between them. The CDR3 is 15 residues long. The CDR3 nucleotides read TGTGCCAGCAGCCAGCCCAGGGTCGGGAAGACTGAAGCTTTCTTT. Translation: CASSQPRVGKTEAFF.

The gene calls are TRBV6-2 or TRBV6-3 and TRBJ1-5; D remains ambiguous. The germline V gene encodes CDR1 MNHEY and CDR2 SVGEGT. The CDR3 extends over 12 amino acids. V lost 1 base and J 7 bases, leaving 5 bases between the germline ends. The CDR3 DNA sequence: TGTGCCAGCAGTTACTGGCGGCAGCCCCAGCATTTT. Protein product: CASSYWRQPQHF.

This clonotype was observed a handful of times. This chain connects TRBV18 to TRBJ1-1, with unresolved D. Per the germline V gene, CDR1 is KGHSH and CDR2 is LQKENI. Deletions cut 5 bases from V and 6 bases from J, with 13 bases between. The CDR3 has 13 amino acids. CDR3 in amino acids: CASSYGGVSEAFF. CDR3 bases: TGTGCCAGCTCATACGGTGGGGTGTCTGAAGCTTTCTTT.

The chain has TRBV11-3 and TRBJ2-1; the D gene is possibly TRBD1 (5 bases). CDR3 length: 15 residues. Per germline, CDR1 SGHNT and CDR2 YENEEA. Trimming took 3 bases from V and 3 from J, leaving 12 bases between them. CDR3 protein: CASSFPGAFYNEQFF. CDR3 bases: TGTGCCAGCAGCTTTCCTGGGGCGTTCTACAATGAGCAGTTCTTC.

V gene TRBV6-1 combines with J gene TRBJ2-1; perhaps TRBD2 as D (5 bases). The J call may be in error: the DNA end matches TRBJ2-7 better. The CDR3 totals 16 residues. CDR1 MNHNS and CDR2 SASEGT come from the germline V gene. For the CDR3, the DNA is TGTGCCAGCAGTGATGATTTCTACCGGGATGACTACGAGCAGTACTTC. It encodes CASSDDFYRDDYEQYF.

Concerning this clonotype: One junction end disagrees with the germline gene, perhaps due to a read error. This chain uses TRBV7-2 with TRBJ2-1, with D possibly matching TRBD1 (6 bases). CDR1 is SGHTA and CDR2 is FQGNSA in the germline V gene. This CDR3 comprises 14 residues. CDR3 DNA sequence: TGTGCCAGCAGTGGGACAAGGGGAAATTCACCCCTCTACTTC. Translated: CASSGTRGNSPLYF. Drawing the rest from reference TRBV7-2 and TRBJ2-1, the complete variable domain is GAGVSQSPSNKVTEKGKDVELRCDPISGHTALYWYRQSLGQGLEFLIYFQGNSAPDKSGLPSDRFSAERTGGSVSTLTIQRTQQEDSAVYLCASSGTRGNSPLYFGPGTRLTVL.

The rearrangement uses TRBV7-8 and TRBJ2-2, with D perhaps being TRBD1 or TRBD2 (6 bases each). CDR3 length: 16 amino acids. Germline loops: CDR1 SGHVS, CDR2 FQNEAQ. V dropped 6 bases and J dropped 13 bases, with 27 bases sitting between them. This CDR3 reads CASSRGQAVNTETLFF. CDR3 DNA sequence: TGTGCCAGCAGTCGGGGGCAGGCTGTGAACACAGAGACGCTGTTTTTT.

V is TRBV14 and J is TRBJ1-2; the D is unclear. Trimming took off 2 bases at V and 1 base at J, with 5 bases between the two ends. Germline CDR1 reads SGHDN; CDR2 reads FVKESK. The CDR3 runs to 13 residues. CDR3 DNA: TGTGCCAGCAGCCAAACTATTAACTATGGCTACACCTTC. Its protein product is CASSQTINYGYTF.

In its sample, this clonotype is medium-sized. The genes are TRBV7-6 and TRBJ2-1; weak D call: TRBD1 (5 bases). Germline V lookup: CDR1 SGHVS, CDR2 FNYEAQ. This CDR3 has 16 residues. Trimming cost V 0 bases and J 1 base, with 10 bases left between them. The CDR3 nucleotides are TGTGCCAGCAGCTTAGCGCATGACAGTTCCTACAATGAGCAGTTCTTC. Encoded protein: CASSLAHDSSYNEQFF. Supplemented by reference TRBV7-6 and TRBJ2-1, the full variable domain reads GAGVSQSPRYKVTKRGQDVALRCDPISGHVSLYWYRQALGQGPEFLTYFNYEAQQDKSGLPNDRFSAERPEGSISTLTIQRTEQRDSAMYRCASSLAHDSSYNEQFFGPGTRLTVL.

This clonotype is judged medium-sized. The chain joins TRBV12-3 or TRBV12-4 to TRBJ2-3; 11 bases are shared with TRBD2. Unmatched junction bases numbered 5, after V lost 5 bases and J lost 4 bases. The CDR3 extends over 15 amino acids. CDR3 sequence reads: CASSLLAGDPDTQYF. CDR3 nucleotide sequence: TGTGCCAGCAGTCTACTAGCGGGAGATCCAGATACGCAGTATTTT.

The gene calls are TRBV19 and TRBJ2-1, with TRBD1 as a possible D gene (6 bases). Germline-derived CDR1 and CDR2 are LNHDA and SQIVND (reference sequence). V shed 3 bases and J shed 3 bases, with 12 bases lying between them. The CDR3 consists of 15 residues. CDR3 region: CASSMEDRSYNEQFF. In nucleotides, the CDR3 is TGTGCCAGTAGTATGGAGGACAGAAGCTACAATGAGCAGTTCTTC.

The rearrangement uses TRBV6-1 and TRBJ2-1; 7 nucleotides align to TRBD2. Trimming removed 6 bases from V and 10 bases from J; junction bases left unmatched: 12. The CDR3 loop spans 14 amino acids. Germline assignment: CDR1 MNHNS and CDR2 SASEGT. CDR3: CASRRDITSAEQFF. The CDR3 nucleotides read TGTGCCAGCAGACGAGACATTACTAGCGCCGAGCAGTTCTTC.